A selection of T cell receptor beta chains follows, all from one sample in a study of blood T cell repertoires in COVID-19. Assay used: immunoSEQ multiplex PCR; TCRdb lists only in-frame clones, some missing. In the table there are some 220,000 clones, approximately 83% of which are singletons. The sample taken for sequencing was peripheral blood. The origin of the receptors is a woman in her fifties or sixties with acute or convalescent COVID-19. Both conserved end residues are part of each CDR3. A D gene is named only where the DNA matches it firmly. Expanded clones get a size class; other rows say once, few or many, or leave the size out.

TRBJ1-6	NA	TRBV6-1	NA	CASSVTSSYNSPLHF	TGTGCCAGCAGCGTGACTAGCTCCTATAATTCACCCCTCCACTTT
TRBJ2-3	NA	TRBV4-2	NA	CASSPGLRGSDTQYF	TGTGCCAGCAGCCCGGGCCTAAGGGGATCAGATACGCAGTATTTT
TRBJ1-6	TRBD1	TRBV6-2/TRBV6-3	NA	CASSTRTGGSYNSPLHF	TGTGCCAGCAGTACCCGGACAGGGGGAAGCTATAATTCACCCCTCCACTTT
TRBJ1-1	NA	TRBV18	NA	CASSPGSNTEAFF	TGTGCCAGCTCGCCCGGGTCGAACACTGAAGCTTTCTTT
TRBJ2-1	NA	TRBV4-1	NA	CASSQAPVRGGAYNEQFF	TGCGCCAGCAGCCAAGCCCCCGTTAGGGGGGGGGCCTACAATGAGCAGTTCTTC
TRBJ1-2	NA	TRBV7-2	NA	CASSSPGTNYGYTF	TGTGCCAGCAGCTCGCCGGGAACTAACTATGGCTACACCTTC
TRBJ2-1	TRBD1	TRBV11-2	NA	CASSLAPRGPEQFF	TGTGCCAGCAGCTTAGCCCCCAGGGGGCCTGAGCAGTTCTTC
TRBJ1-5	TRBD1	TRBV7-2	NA	CASSQQGVGQPQHF	TGTGCCAGCAGCCAACAGGGGGTGGGTCAGCCCCAGCATTTT
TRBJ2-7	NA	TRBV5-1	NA	CASSFSPDLLYEQYF	TGCGCCAGCAGCTTTAGTCCGGATCTACTATACGAGCAGTACTTC
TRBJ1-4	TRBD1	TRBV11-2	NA	CASSLATGRNEKLFF	TGTGCCAGCAGCTTAGCGACAGGGAGAAATGAAAAACTGTTTTTT
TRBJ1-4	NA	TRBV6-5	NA	CASSYSRSPYEKLFF	TGTGCCAGCAGTTACTCAAGGAGCCCCTATGAAAAACTGTTTTTT
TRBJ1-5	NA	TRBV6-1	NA	CASSEGQTQQTKPQHF	TGTGCCAGCAGTGAAGGCCAAACCCAACAAACCAAGCCCCAGCATTTT
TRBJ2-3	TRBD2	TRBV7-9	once	CASSPRTSGGATDTQYF	TGTGCCAGCAGCCCTAGGACTAGCGGGGGGGCGACAGATACGCAGTATTTT
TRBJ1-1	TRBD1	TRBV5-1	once	CASSLTSPGTGTPAEAFF	TGCGCCAGCAGCTTGACCAGTCCCGGGACAGGGACGCCGGCTGAAGCTTTCTTT
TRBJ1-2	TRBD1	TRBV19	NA	CASEQGIYGYTF	TGTGCCAGTGAACAGGGGATCTATGGCTACACCTTC
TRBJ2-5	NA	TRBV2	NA	CASYTIPQETQYF	TGTGCCAGCTACACGATCCCCCAAGAGACCCAGTACTTC
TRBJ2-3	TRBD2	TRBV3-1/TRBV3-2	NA	CASSRGASGTDTQYF	TGTGCCAGCAGCCGCGGCGCTAGCGGAACAGATACGCAGTATTTT
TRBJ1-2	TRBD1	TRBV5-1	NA	CASSLVSGDRSFTGYTF	TGCGCCAGCAGCTTGGTTTCGGGGGACAGGTCGTTCACTGGCTACACCTTC
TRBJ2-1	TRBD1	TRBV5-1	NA	CASMEKTGGYQNEQFF	TGCGCCAGCATGGAGAAAACAGGGGGCTATCAGAATGAGCAGTTCTTC
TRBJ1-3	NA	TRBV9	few	CASSVAGLDSGNTIYF	TGTGCCAGCAGCGTAGCAGGGCTTGACTCTGGAAACACCATATATTTT
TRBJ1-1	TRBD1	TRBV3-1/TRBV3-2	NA	CASSHRTGTTEAFF	TGTGCCAGCAGCCATCGGACAGGGACCACTGAAGCTTTCTTT
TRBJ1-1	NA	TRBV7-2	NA	CASSYTRQGGYTEAFF	TGTGCCAGCAGCTACACCCGCCAGGGAGGTTACACTGAAGCTTTCTTT
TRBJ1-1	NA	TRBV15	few	CATSRQMNTEAFF	TGTGCCACCAGCAGACAGATGAACACTGAAGCTTTCTTT
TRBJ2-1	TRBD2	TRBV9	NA	CASSVGLAGGLGEQFF	TGTGCCAGCAGCGTAGGGCTAGCGGGGGGGCTGGGGGAGCAGTTCTTC
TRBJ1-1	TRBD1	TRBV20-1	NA	CSASSAGTGAGIRGAFF	TGCAGTGCTAGTAGTGCCGGGACAGGGGCAGGTATTAGGGGAGCTTTCTTT
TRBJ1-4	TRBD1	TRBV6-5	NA	CASALRGYEKLFF	TGTGCCAGCGCACTCAGGGGGTACGAAAAACTGTTTTTT
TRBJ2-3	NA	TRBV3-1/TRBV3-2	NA	CASRLEGWADTQYF	TGTGCCAGCAGATTGGAGGGCTGGGCAGATACGCAGTATTTT
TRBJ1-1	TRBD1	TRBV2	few	CASSVEWTGEAFF	TGTGCCAGCAGTGTAGAGTGGACAGGGGAAGCTTTCTTT
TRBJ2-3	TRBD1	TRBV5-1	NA	CASSLQDRGTDTQYF	TGCGCCAGCAGCCTTCAGGACAGGGGCACAGATACGCAGTATTTT
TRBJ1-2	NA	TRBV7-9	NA	CASSLGTTGARYGYTF	TGTGCCAGCAGCTTAGGTACGACAGGTGCTAGGTATGGCTACACCTTC
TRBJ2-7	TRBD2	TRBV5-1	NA	CASSFSGGDYEQYF	TGCGCCAGCAGCTTTAGCGGGGGGGACTACGAGCAGTACTTC
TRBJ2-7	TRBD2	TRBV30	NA	CAWSRGLAGGLPYEQYF	TGTGCCTGGAGTAGGGGACTAGCGGGGGGCCTACCCTACGAGCAGTACTTC
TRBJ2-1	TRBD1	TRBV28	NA	CASSLRDRGQMGEQFF	TGTGCCAGCAGTTTACGGGACAGGGGTCAAATGGGTGAGCAGTTCTTC
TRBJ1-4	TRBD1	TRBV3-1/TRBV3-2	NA	CASSPRGTGQLGKLFF	TGTGCCAGCAGCCCCCGCGGGACAGGGCAACTTGGAAAACTGTTTTTT
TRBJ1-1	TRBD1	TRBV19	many	CASSIQGAPSEAFF	TGTGCCAGTAGTATTCAGGGGGCGCCGAGTGAAGCTTTCTTT
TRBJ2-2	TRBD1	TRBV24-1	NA	CATSGRGRWGELFF	TGTGCCACCAGTGGAAGGGGGCGCTGGGGGGAGCTGTTTTTT
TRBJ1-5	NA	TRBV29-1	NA	CSAGHHNQPQHF	TGCAGCGCGGGACACCACAATCAGCCCCAGCATTTT
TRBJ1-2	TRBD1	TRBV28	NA	CASSLSDRSGPNYGYTF	TGTGCCAGCAGTTTATCGGACAGGTCCGGCCCTAACTATGGCTACACCTTC
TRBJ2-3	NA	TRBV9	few	CASSAQGPSGVRDTDTQYF	TGTGCCAGCAGCGCACAGGGACCCTCAGGGGTCAGAGACACAGATACGCAGTATTTT
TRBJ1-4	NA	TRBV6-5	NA	CASSYTGATNEKLFF	TGTGCCAGCAGTTACACAGGCGCAACTAATGAAAAACTGTTTTTT
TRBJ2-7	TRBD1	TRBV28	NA	CASNNRGAEQYF	TGTGCCAGCAATAACAGGGGCGCCGAGCAGTACTTC
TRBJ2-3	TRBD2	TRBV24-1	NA	CATSDPSFGGGTTTDTQYF	TGTGCCACCAGTGATCCCTCATTCGGCGGGGGGACTACCACAGATACGCAGTATTTT
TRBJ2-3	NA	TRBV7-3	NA	CASSNRVGGTDTQYF	TGTGCCAGCAGCAACAGGGTGGGAGGCACAGATACGCAGTATTTT
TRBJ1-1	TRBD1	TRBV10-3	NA	CAISEGTGRTEAFF	TGTGCCATCAGTGAGGGGACAGGGAGGACTGAAGCTTTCTTT
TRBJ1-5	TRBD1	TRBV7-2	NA	CASSLWTGGNQPQHF	TGTGCCAGCAGCTTGTGGACAGGGGGCAATCAGCCCCAGCATTTT